This TCR beta chain comes out of a study of T cell changes during pregnancy in multiple sclerosis. Here immunoSEQ multiplex PCR was the method, and the copy in TCRdb shows in-frame clones only, minus some. The data show approximately 80,000 clones, 94% seen once. Looked up from germline, CDR1 is KGHSH and CDR2 is LQKENI. V lost 3 bases and J 0 bases, leaving 9 bases between the germline ends. The CDR3 is made up of 15 amino acids. V is TRBV18 and J is TRBJ2-1; TRBD1 is a possible D gene (5 bases). Sequenced here: peripheral blood, sampled in the second trimester of pregnancy. This TCR derives from a female donor in good health, enrolled as a control in a pregnancy study. The CDR3 region has the DNA TGTGCCAGCTCACCTACGACAGACTCCTACAATGAGCAGTTCTTC. This gives the protein CASSPTTDSYNEQFF. The entire variable domain, with the rest obtained from reference TRBV18 and TRBJ2-1, is as follows: NAGVMQNPRHLVRRRGQEARLRCSPMKGHSHVYWYRQLPEEGLKFMVYLQKENIIDESGMPKERFSAEFPKEGPSILRIQQVVRGDSAAYFCASSPTTDSYNEQFFGPGTRLTVL.